This T cell receptor (beta chain) was observed in a study of T cells in Graves' hyperthyroidism and ophthalmopathy. Ophthalmopathy patients had Clinical Activity Score at least 3, NOSPECS grade at least 4, duration under 3 months. Thyroid ultrasound and orbital computed tomography, with clinical symptoms and serum thyroxine and TRAb, informed diagnoses. This clonotype showed up many times. The antigen is undetermined. General observations from the study: Ophthalmopathy cases were set apart from stable hyperthyroidism by a 13 V-J model. Among clonotypes expanded in thyroid above 0.001, most were also found in blood.

It was RNA transcripts that yielded the amplified TCR beta CDR3 regions. With the HTBI primer set, the TCR CDR3 went through a first round of RT-PCR. TCRdb fed the multiplex PCR reads into MiXCR, producing one record per CDR3 protein. The table shows about 640,000 distinct CDR3 sequences, with around 20% occurring only once. CDR3 length: 11 residues. Germline V lookup: CDR1 KGHSH, CDR2 LQKENI. V lost 4 bases and J 2 bases, leaving 3 bases between the germline ends. What was sequenced was blood. The V call is TRBV18, the J call TRBJ2-7; D is unclear. The source is a man under 40 with Graves' ophthalmopathy. The chain's CDR3 is CASSRAYEQYF. The CDR3 DNA reads as TGTGCCAGCTCACGGGCCTACGAGCAGTACTTC. Filled out from reference TRBV18 and TRBJ2-7, the complete variable domain reads NAGVMQNPRHLVRRRGQEARLRCSPMKGHSHVYWYRQLPEEGLKFMVYLQKENIIDESGMPKERFSAEFPKEGPSILRIQQVVRGDSAAYFCASSRAYEQYFGPGTRLTVT.